This T cell receptor (beta chain) was captured by sequencing in a study of shared clonotypes between healthy human individuals. The CDR3 is made up of 12 amino acids. In the naive CD8 group, cells lacked CD45RO and were positively selected for CCR7, so terminally differentiated effector memory CD45RA+ cells were left out. The assay was immunoSEQ multiplex PCR, and TCRdb's table has in-frame clones only and misses some. In the table there are around 2,000,000 clones, more than 85% of which are singletons. The sequencing sample was made of naive CD8+ T cells from PBMCs. The receptor comes from a man in his late teens or twenties in good health. Some clones in this sample may be carry-over from other donors' samples. This rearrangement joins TRBV21-1 to TRBJ2-1; the listed D gene, TRBD2, was not tested against the DNA. TRBV21-1 constitutes a pseudogene. This chain's CDR3 is CASSKVFYEQFF. The DNA for the CDR3 is TGTGCCAGCAGCAAAGTATTTTATGAGCAGTTCTTC.